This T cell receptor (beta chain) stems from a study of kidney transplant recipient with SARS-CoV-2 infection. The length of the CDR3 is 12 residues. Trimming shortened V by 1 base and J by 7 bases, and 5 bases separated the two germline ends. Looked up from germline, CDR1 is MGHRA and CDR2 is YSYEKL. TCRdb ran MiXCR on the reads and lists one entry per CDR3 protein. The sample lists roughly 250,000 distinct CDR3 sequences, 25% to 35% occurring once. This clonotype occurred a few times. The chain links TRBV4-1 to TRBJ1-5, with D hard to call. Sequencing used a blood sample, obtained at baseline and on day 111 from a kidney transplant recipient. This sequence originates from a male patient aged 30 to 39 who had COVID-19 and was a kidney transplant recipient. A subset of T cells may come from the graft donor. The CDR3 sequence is CASSQAGQPQHF. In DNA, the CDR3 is TGCGCCAGCAGCCAAGCGGGGCAGCCCCAGCATTTT.